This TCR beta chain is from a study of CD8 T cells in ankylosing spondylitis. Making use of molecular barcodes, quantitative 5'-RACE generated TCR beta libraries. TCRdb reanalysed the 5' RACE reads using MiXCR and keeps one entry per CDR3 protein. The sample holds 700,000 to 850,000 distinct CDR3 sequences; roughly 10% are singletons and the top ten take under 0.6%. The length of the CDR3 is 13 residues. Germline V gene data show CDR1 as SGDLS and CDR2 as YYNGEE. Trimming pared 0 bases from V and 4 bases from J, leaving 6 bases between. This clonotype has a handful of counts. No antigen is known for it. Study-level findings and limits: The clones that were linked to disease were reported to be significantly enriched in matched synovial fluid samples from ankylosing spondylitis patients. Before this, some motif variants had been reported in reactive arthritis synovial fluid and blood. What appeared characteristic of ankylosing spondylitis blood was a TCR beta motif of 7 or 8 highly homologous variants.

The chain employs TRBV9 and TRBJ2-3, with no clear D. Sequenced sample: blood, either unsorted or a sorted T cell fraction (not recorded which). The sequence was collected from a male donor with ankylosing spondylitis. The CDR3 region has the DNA TGTGCCAGCAGCGTAGGAGCGCCAGATACGCAGTATTTT. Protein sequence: CASSVGAPDTQYF. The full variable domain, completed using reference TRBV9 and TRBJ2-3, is DSGVTQTPKHLITATGQRVTLRCSPRSGDLSVYWYQQSLDQGLQFLIQYYNGEERAKGNILERFSAQQFPDLHSELNLSSLELGDSALYFCASSVGAPDTQYFGPGTRLTVL.